These 3 T cell receptor beta chains originate from one sample sequenced in a study of shared clonotypes between healthy human individuals. TCRdb's table, derived via immunoSEQ multiplex PCR, lists solely in-frame clones and lacks some. The data contain 1,500,000 or so clones, approximately 98.5% of them singletons. Sample: naive CD4+ T cells sorted from blood. The sample's subset: CD45RA+ positively selected. These receptors came from a man younger than 45 in good health.

The chain joins TRBV5-1 to TRBJ2-3; tentative D call: TRBD2 (5 bases). The CDR3 totals 14 residues. CDR1 and CDR2 from the germline V gene are SGHRS and YFSETQ. V gave up 4 bases and J gave up 1 base, with 10 bases separating them. CDR3 sequence: CASSAGWGTDTQYF. The CDR3, as DNA: TGCGCCAGCAGCGCGGGTTGGGGCACAGATACGCAGTATTTT.

The chain joins TRBV28 to TRBJ2-7; D might be TRBD1 (5 bases). The CDR3 has 13 residues. Germline CDR1 reads MDHEN; CDR2 reads SYDVKM. V was cut by 5 bases and J by 3 bases, with 11 bases left in between. CDR3 nucleotides: TGTGCCAGCAGTGTAGGGGCCTTCTACGAGCAGTACTTC. Protein: CASSVGAFYEQYF.

The J gene is TRBJ1-4, the V gene TRBV28; no reliable D call. CDR1 MDHEN and CDR2 SYDVKM come from the germline V gene. This CDR3 is 16 amino acids long. Trimming took off 5 bases at V and 1 base at J, with 14 bases between the two ends. In DNA form, the CDR3 reads TGTGCCAGCAGTACACAAAAGTGGTTAACTAATGAAAAACTGTTTTTT. This gives the protein CASSTQKWLTNEKLFF.